This T cell receptor (beta chain) was recorded in a study of blood T cells in healthy people across ages. The authors ran a second PCR of about 6 to 11 cycles using a sample-barcoded 5' primer and a J-beta primer mix. TCRdb itself ran the 5' RACE reads through MiXCR, one entry per CDR3 protein. The table includes 550,000 to 600,000 distinct CDR3 sequences, less than 60% detected once. The CDR3 is made up of 15 amino acids. V shed 6 bases and J shed 3 bases, with 18 bases lying between them. Germline assignment: CDR1 MDHEN and CDR2 SYDVKM. Source material: blood. This receptor was taken from a man older than 75 in good health. This sequence joins TRBV28 and TRBJ2-7; tentative D call: TRBD1 (6 bases). The CDR3 sequence: CASSPPTGTVYEQYF. CDR3 DNA sequence: TGTGCCAGCAGCCCTCCGACAGGAACTGTCTACGAGCAGTACTTC.